These 19 T cell receptor beta chains were sequenced from one sample in a study of tumor and adjacent non-tumor tissue in lung cancer. RNA was extracted from bulk tissue without any cell sorting. The library came from three nested PCR rounds adapted from ARM-PCR protocols. One entry per CDR3 protein, called by TCRdb with MiXCR from the multiplex PCR reads. This table holds about 120,000 distinct CDR3 sequences, over 75% found once. The material sequenced was lung tumor tissue. The receptors derive from a man between 65 and 85 years old with non-small cell lung cancer.

Points on this clonotype: A clone one base away is much larger, so this may be a read error. The CDR3 bases are TGCAGTGCTAGAGACAGGGCTAACTATGACTACACCTTC. Translated, it gives CSARDRANYDYTF. V is TRBV20-1 and J is TRBJ1-2; a weak D match, TRBD1 (5 bases). The CDR3 runs 13 residues. Per the germline V gene, CDR1 is DFQATT and CDR2 is SNEGSKA (reference sequence).

Worth noting for this clonotype: A much larger clone lies a single base off, so this may be a read error. The chain recombines TRBV6-5 with TRBJ1-6; 8 bases match TRBD1. Per germline, CDR1 MNHEY and CDR2 SVGAGI. There are 16 residues in the CDR3. CDR3 nucleotides: TGTGCCAGCAGTGACACAGGGGGTTACATTTTTTCACTCCTCCACTTT. Residues: CASSDTGGYIFSLLHF.

Points on this clonotype: A clone one base away is much larger, so this may be a read error. The chain carries TRBV5-1 and TRBJ2-7; D is ambiguous. CDR1 SGHRS and CDR2 YFSETQ come from the germline V gene. With 4 bases removed from V and 6 bases from J, the gap between germline ends came to 8 bases. The CDR3 extends over 11 amino acids. The CDR3 sequence is CASSIGREQYF. The CDR3 DNA reads TGCGCCAGCAGCATCGGACGCGAGCAGTACTTC.

CDR3 region: CASSRLAEDNEQFF. CDR3 DNA: TGTGCCAGCTCGCGACTAGCGGAAGACAATGAGCAGTTCTTC. The chain recombines TRBV18 with TRBJ2-1, with 9 bases identical to TRBD2. Germline-derived CDR1 and CDR2 are KGHSH and LQKENI. V gave up 6 bases and J gave up 5 bases; unmatched junction bases: 5. This CDR3 has 14 residues.

This clonotype was picked up many times. This may arise from a read error, as a much more abundant clone is one base away. The CDR3 is CGGRDAGELFF. The DNA of the CDR3 is TGCGGCGGACGCGACGCCGGGGAGCTGTTTTTT. This chain links TRBV29-1 with TRBJ2-2; D is unclear. This CDR3 has 11 amino acids. CDR1 is SQVTM, CDR2 ANQGSEA, per germline.

Remarks on this clonotype: Compared with germline, one end of the junction differs, possibly owing to a read error. The rearrangement uses TRBV5-4 and TRBJ2-6; D might be TRBD1 or TRBD2, each matching 6 bases. Germline V lookup: CDR1 SGHNT, CDR2 YYREEE (reference sequence). The CDR3 is made up of 18 amino acids. The CDR3 bases are TGTGCCAGCAGCGCCGAGGGGGGTTATAGCTCTTGGGCCAACGTCCTGGCTTTC. Protein product: CASSAEGGYSSWANVLAF.

This clonotype was detected only once. The missing conserved phenylalanine or tryptophan at the end of this CDR3 makes a read error likely. The DNA is left out, because the CDR3 cannot be placed on it with certainty; the CDR3 is given as TCRdb lists it. This sequence joins TRBV6-6 and TRBJ2-2. The CDR3 is 13 residues long, ends included. Per the germline V gene, CDR1 is MNHNY and CDR2 is SVGAGI (reference sequence). The CDR3 reads CASRSPNTWELFL.

Remarks on this clonotype: A junction end diverges from the germline sequence, so it may reflect a read error. DNA for the CDR3: TGTGGCGGCAGTATCCGGGACCCCCTCCCGAGGGAGCGGTACTTC. This sequence encodes CGGSIRDPLPRERYF. The gene calls are TRBV12-3 or TRBV12-4 and TRBJ2-7; tentatively, D is TRBD1 or TRBD2 (5 bases each). The CDR3 length is 15 residues.

Points on this clonotype: A much larger clone differs by one base, so this may be a read error. The V and J genes are TRBV28 and TRBJ1-2; D is unresolved. CDR1 is MDHEN and CDR2 is SYDVKM in the germline V gene. The CDR3 totals 12 residues. DNA for the CDR3: TGTGCCAGCAGTTTTAGTACCTATGGCTACAACTTC. It yields the protein CASSFSTYGYNF.

This clonotype was detected once. The CDR3 end shows no conserved phenylalanine or tryptophan, and so a read error is likely. It is unclear where the CDR3 begins or ends on the DNA, so no DNA is shown, and the CDR3 is as TCRdb lists it. V usage is TRBV29-1 and J usage is TRBJ2-5; TRBD1 is the table's D call, not checked against the DNA. The CDR3 length is 12 residues, termini included. Germline assignment: CDR1 SQVTM and CDR2 ANQGSEA. Here the CDR3 reads CSVEAGGDTQNL.

With regard to this clonotype: Because the CDR3 is missing its conserved closing phenylalanine or tryptophan, this is likely a read error. CDR3 protein: CASSNQERGETQYL. CDR3 coding DNA: TGTGCCAGCAGTAATCAAGAGAGGGGTGAGACCCAGTACTTA. The V gene is TRBV28, the J gene TRBJ2-5, with D perhaps TRBD1 or TRBD2 (5 bases each). Germline V lookup: CDR1 MDHEN, CDR2 SYDVKM. Trimming took 5 bases from V and 5 from J, leaving 15 bases between them. This CDR3 spans 14 amino acids.

As to this clonotype: Relative to the germline gene, one junction end is altered; a read error may explain this. The chain couples TRBV12-3 or TRBV12-4 to TRBJ2-3, with a tentative D call TRBD1 (5 bases). This CDR3 has 17 residues. CDR3 amino acids: CASSFTIGNVVTDMQYF. In nucleotides, the CDR3 is TGTGCCAGCAGTTTTACCATAGGGAACGTTGTGACAGATATGCAGTATTTT.

As regards this clonotype: An end of the junction does not agree with germline; a read error may underlie this. The V and J genes are TRBV12-3 or TRBV12-4 and TRBJ1-2; 9 nucleotides line up with TRBD1. The CDR3 has 15 residues. The CDR3 here is CASSARDRDIYGYTF. In nucleotides, the CDR3 is TGTGCCAGCAGTGCCCGGGACAGGGATATCTATGGCTATACCTTC.

Regarding this clonotype: One base away lies a much larger clone, so this may be a sequencing read error. No conserved phenylalanine or tryptophan is present at the end of the CDR3, so a read error is the likely explanation. CDR3 residues: CASSLARLAGTGNTGELFL. The CDR3 region has the DNA TGTGCCAGCAGCTTAGCGCGACTAGCGGGGACTGGGAACACCGGGGAGCTGTTTTTG. The chain joins TRBV7-8 to TRBJ2-2, with TRBD2 matching 11 bases. V trimming: 0 bases; J trimming: 1 base; junction bases outside the gene matches: 7. The CDR3 covers 19 residues. Germline CDR1 reads SGHVS; CDR2 reads FQNEAQ.

V is TRBV6-1 and J is TRBJ1-3, with D unresolved. From germline, CDR1 is MNHNS and CDR2 SASEGT. The CDR3 extends over 11 amino acids. CDR3 region: CFSSEASTIYF. CDR3 bases: TGTTTCAGCAGTGAAGCCTCCACCATATATTTT.

About this clonotype: At one boundary the junction diverges from the germline segment, which might be a read error. CDR3: CSSSLVMRGRETHYF. The CDR3 coding sequence is TGTTCCAGCAGCTTAGTCATGAGGGGCCGAGAGACCCACTACTTC. The chain uses TRBV7-9 and TRBJ2-5; D may correspond to TRBD1 or TRBD2 (5 bases each). This CDR3 comprises 15 residues. The germline V gene has CDR1 SEHNR and CDR2 FQNEAQ (reference sequence).

The chain joins TRBV6-2 or TRBV6-3 to TRBJ2-5, with a tentative D call TRBD1 (5 bases). This CDR3 is 16 amino acids long. V was cut by 7 bases and J by 5 bases, with 23 bases left in between. Germline lookup yields CDR1 MNHEY and CDR2 SVGEGT. The CDR3 loop is CASNPRRQWIRETQYF. The CDR3 DNA follows: TGTGCCAGCAACCCCCGTAGACAGTGGATTCGGGAGACCCAGTACTTC.

The CDR3 is CASGKQSGGIQYF. CDR3 bases: TGTGCCAGCGGTAAACAGAGTGGGGGGATCCAGTACTTC. J is TRBJ2-5 and V is TRBV6-2 or TRBV6-3; TRBD2 is a possible D gene (6 bases). CDR3 length equals 13 residues. Trimming removed 8 bases from V and 10 bases from J, with 20 bases in between. CDR1 is MNHEY and CDR2 is SVGEGT in the germline V gene.

Comment on this clonotype: An end of the junction does not agree with germline; a read error may underlie this. The chain carries TRBV7-9 and TRBJ1-2; the D gene is possibly TRBD1 (5 bases). The CDR3 sequence is 15 residues long. Germline CDR1 SEHNR, CDR2 FQNEAQ (reference sequence). CDR3 nucleotide sequence: TGTACCAGCACCTTAGAGGGGCTCGGATTTTTTGGCTACACCTTC. Protein sequence: CTSTLEGLGFFGYTF.